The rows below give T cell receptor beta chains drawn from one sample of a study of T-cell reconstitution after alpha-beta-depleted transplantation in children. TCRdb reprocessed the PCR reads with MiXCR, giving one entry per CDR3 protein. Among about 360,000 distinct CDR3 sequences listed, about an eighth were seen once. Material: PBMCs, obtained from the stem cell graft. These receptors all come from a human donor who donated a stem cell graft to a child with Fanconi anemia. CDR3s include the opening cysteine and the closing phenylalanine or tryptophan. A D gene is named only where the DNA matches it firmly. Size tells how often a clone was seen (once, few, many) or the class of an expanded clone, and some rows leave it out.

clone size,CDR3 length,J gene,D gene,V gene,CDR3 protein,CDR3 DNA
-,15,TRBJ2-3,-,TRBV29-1,CSVKDVDYSTDTQYF,TGCAGCGTCAAAGACGTCGATTACAGCACAGATACGCAGTATTTT
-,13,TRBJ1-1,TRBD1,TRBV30,CAWLRGPHTEAFF,TGTGCCTGGCTGAGGGGGCCTCACACTGAAGCTTTCTTT
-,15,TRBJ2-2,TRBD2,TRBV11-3,CASSLGGTTPGELFF,TGTGCCAGCAGCTTAGGGGGGACTACTCCCGGGGAGCTGTTTTTT
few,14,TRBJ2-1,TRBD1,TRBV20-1,CSARHRGLYNEQFF,TGCAGTGCTAGACACAGGGGGCTCTACAATGAGCAGTTCTTC
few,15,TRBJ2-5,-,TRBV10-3,CAISEFGTPQETQYF,TGTGCCATCAGTGAGTTCGGGACCCCTCAAGAGACCCAGTACTTC
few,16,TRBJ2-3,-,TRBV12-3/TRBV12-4,CASSPSGRVGPDTQYF,TGTGCCAGCAGCCCTTCGGGCAGGGTCGGTCCAGATACGCAGTATTTT
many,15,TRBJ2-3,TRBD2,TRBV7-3,CASSLTGGGASTQYF,TGTGCCAGCAGCTTGACGGGGGGAGGTGCTAGTACGCAGTATTTT
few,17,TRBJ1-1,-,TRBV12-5,CASGITIRAGARTEAFF,TGTGCTAGTGGGATCACAATTAGGGCGGGGGCCCGGACTGAAGCTTTCTTT
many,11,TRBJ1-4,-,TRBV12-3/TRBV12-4,CASSLRQKLFF,TGTGCCAGCAGTTTGCGACAAAAACTGTTTTTT
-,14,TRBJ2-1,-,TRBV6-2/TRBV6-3,CASSTAGRFTEQFF,TGTGCCAGCAGTACCGCGGGCAGGTTTACTGAGCAGTTCTTC
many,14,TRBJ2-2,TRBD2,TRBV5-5,CASSSGTPTGELFF,TGTGCCAGCAGCAGCGGGACCCCCACCGGGGAGCTGTTTTTT
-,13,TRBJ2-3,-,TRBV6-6,CAVGRSYTDTQYF,TGTGCCGTTGGCAGGAGCTACACAGATACGCAGTATTTT
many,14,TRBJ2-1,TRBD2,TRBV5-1,CASSPGGLYNEQFF,TGCGCCAGCAGTCCGGGGGGTTTATACAATGAGCAGTTCTTC
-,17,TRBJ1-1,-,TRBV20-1,CSASGLGIGALNTEAFF,TGCAGTGCTAGTGGGCTTGGCATTGGGGCTCTGAACACTGAAGCTTTCTTT
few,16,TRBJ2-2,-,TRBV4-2,CASSQVGTANTGELFF,TGTGCCAGCAGCCAAGTGGGTACAGCGAACACCGGGGAGCTGTTTTTT
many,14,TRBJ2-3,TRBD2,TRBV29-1,CSVTSGGAADTQYF,TGCAGCGTGACTAGCGGGGGGGCAGCAGATACGCAGTATTTT
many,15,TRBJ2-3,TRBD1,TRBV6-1,CASSHRDSGADTQYF,TGTGCCAGCAGTCATAGGGACAGCGGAGCAGATACGCAGTATTTT
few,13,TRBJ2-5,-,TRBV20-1,CSARAPVEKTQYF,TGCAGTGCTCGGGCTCCCGTTGAAAAGACCCAGTACTTC
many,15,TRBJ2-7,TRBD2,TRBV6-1,CASSEARIAGREQYF,TGTGCCAGCAGTGAAGCGCGGATAGCGGGGAGAGAGCAGTACTTC
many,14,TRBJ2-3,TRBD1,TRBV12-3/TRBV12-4,CASSAGTGADTQYF,TGTGCCAGCAGTGCGGGTACAGGGGCAGATACGCAGTATTTT
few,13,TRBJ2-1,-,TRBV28,CASIADPYNEQFF,TGTGCCAGCATAGCGGACCCGTACAATGAGCAGTTCTTC
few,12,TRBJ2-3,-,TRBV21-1,CASSNSGDTQYF,TGTGCCAGCAGCAATAGCGGAGATACGCAGTATTTT
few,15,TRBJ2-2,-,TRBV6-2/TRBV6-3,CASRQDSRSHGELFF,TGTGCCAGCAGACAGGACTCGCGGAGTCACGGGGAGCTGTTTTTT
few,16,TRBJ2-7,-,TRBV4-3,CASSQGVHRDSYEQYF,TGCGCCAGCAGCCAAGGGGTACACCGGGACTCCTACGAGCAGTACTTC
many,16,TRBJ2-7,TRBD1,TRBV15,CATSRARQGNPYEQYF,TGTGCCACCAGCAGAGCGAGACAGGGGAATCCCTACGAGCAGTACTTC